Given below is one TCR beta chain in context. This receptor's antigen is unknown. Base qualities are not provided; no much larger clone lies one nucleotide away. This sample is part of a study of T cell changes during pregnancy in multiple sclerosis (dated by TCRdb to about 2019). In the study overall: The study examined how the T cell repertoire changed over the course of pregnancy in women with multiple sclerosis.

The method behind the library was the immunoSEQ multiplex PCR assay. TCRdb limited this immuneACCESS table to in-frame rearrangements with V and J called. A share of clones is missing; checked studies link under half to unresolved V genes, and the rest is unexplained. The sample data list almost 35,000 clones, and less than 95% of these were observed just once. About an eighth of the sample comes from the top ten. The CDR3, from cysteine to phenylalanine, totals 13 residues. The retained sequence is limited to the CDR3, 39 bases, with the frame set at the first base. The germline V gene gives CDR1 as SQVTM and CDR2 as ANQGSEA. V sheds 5 bases and J sheds 1 base, leaving 11 bases between their ends.

The material sequenced was CD8+ T cells from peripheral blood mononuclear cells, taken in the first trimester of pregnancy. The TCR originated in a female donor with multiple sclerosis, enrolled in a pregnancy study. The chain is assembled from TRBV29-1 and TRBJ1-2; there is no confident call for the D gene. The DNA sequence is given as TGCAGCGTTCGGCAGGCCAATAACTATGGCTACACCTTC. This gives the protein CSVRQANNYGYTF.